This passage covers 13 T cell receptor beta chains from one sample sequenced in a study of cytomegalovirus exposure and HLA in healthy donors. Primers for the PCR totalled 60 Vbeta and 13 Jbeta. Sequenced by immunoSEQ multiplex PCR; TCRdb stores in-frame clones only, minus some. In the table there are 150,000 to 200,000 clones, about 81% of which are singletons. The sequenced sample was PBMCs. Every receptor here comes from a woman between 18 and 30 years old in good health and CMV-seropositive.

CDR3 in DNA: TGTGCCAGCAGCTTGGTACTAGCGGGTAAACAAGAGACCCAGTACTTC. Its translation is CASSLVLAGKQETQYF. The chain links TRBV11-2 to TRBJ2-5, with 9 nucleotides matching TRBD2. Germline-derived CDR1 and CDR2 are SGHAT and FQNNGV. The CDR3 loop spans 16 amino acids. Trimming at V came to 3 bases and at J to 2 bases, leaving 7 bases not matched to a gene. The full variable domain, in which reference TRBV11-2 and TRBJ2-5 provide the parts outside the CDR3, is EAGVAQSPRYKIIEKRQSVAFWCNPISGHATLYWYQQILGQGPKLLIQFQNNGVVDDSQLPKDRFSAERLKGVDSTLKIQPAKLEDSAVYLCASSLVLAGKQETQYFGPGTRLLVL.

The chain employs TRBV5-1 and TRBJ1-4; no firm D call. Per germline, CDR1 SGHRS and CDR2 YFSETQ. V was pared by 2 bases and J by 10 bases, with 9 bases between. The CDR3 contains 12 residues. Here the CDR3 reads CASSFDSVKLFF. For the CDR3, the DNA is TGCGCCAGCAGCTTTGACTCTGTAAAACTGTTTTTT. The variable domain in full, completed from reference TRBV5-1 and TRBJ1-4, reads KAGVTQTPRYLIKTRGQQVTLSCSPISGHRSVSWYQQTPGQGLQFLFEYFSETQRNKGNFPGRFSGRQFSNSRSEMNVSTLELGDSALYLCASSFDSVKLFFGSGTQLSVL.

The chain couples TRBV2 to TRBJ2-3, with D tentatively TRBD1 (5 bases). Trimming pared 2 bases from V and 8 bases from J, leaving 14 bases between. The germline gives CDR1 SNHLY, CDR2 FYNNEI. CDR3 size: 14 residues. The CDR3 is CASSENVGPGTQYF. CDR3 coding DNA: TGTGCCAGCAGTGAAAATGTGGGGCCTGGTACGCAGTATTTT.

The chain carries TRBV7-9 and TRBJ2-7; no clear D gene. The CDR3 extends over 13 amino acids. Trimming cost V 2 bases and J 4 bases, with 9 bases left between them. Germline lookup yields CDR1 SEHNR and CDR2 FQNEAQ (reference sequence). CDR3: CASSLTGRYEQYF. CDR3 DNA sequence: TGTGCCAGCAGCTTAACGGGTCGGTACGAGCAGTACTTC.

This clone appeared a few times. V and J are TRBV19 and TRBJ2-3, with TRBD1 identical over 7 bases. The V gene end was trimmed by 4 bases and the J gene end by 8 bases; junction bases not matched to a gene: 3. The germline V gene encodes CDR1 LNHDA and CDR2 SQIVND (reference sequence). The CDR3 is made up of 12 amino acids. The CDR3 DNA follows: TGTGCCAGTAGTACGGGACAGCGTACGCAGTATTTT. It encodes CASSTGQRTQYF.

The chain joins TRBV7-2 to TRBJ2-5; a possible D gene is TRBD2 (6 bases). Germline V CDR1 and CDR2: SGHTA, FQGNSA. Trimming took 3 bases from V and 5 from J, leaving 13 bases between them. CDR3 length equals 14 residues. CDR3 amino acids: CASSLVVAAETQYF. In nucleotides, the CDR3 is TGTGCCAGCAGCTTGGTCGTAGCGGCCGAGACCCAGTACTTC.

The V gene is TRBV30, the J gene TRBJ1-1; 9 nucleotides line up with TRBD1. Per germline, CDR1 GTSNPN and CDR2 SVGIG (reference sequence). The length of the CDR3 is 13 residues. The ends lost 5 bases at V and 5 bases at J; junction bases unmatched: 6. The DNA for the CDR3 is TGTGCCTGGGAAACCGGGACAGGGACTGAAGCTTTCTTT. Translated, it gives CAWETGTGTEAFF.

The chain joins TRBV15 to TRBJ1-2; D possibly corresponds to TRBD1 (5 bases). CDR3 length: 13 residues. V was pared by 2 bases and J by 4 bases, with 8 bases between. Germline CDR1 is LNHNV and CDR2 is YYDKDF (reference sequence). CDR3 nucleotide sequence: TGTGCCACCAGCAGACGGACACCCTATGGCTACACCTTC. This sequence encodes CATSRRTPYGYTF.

The chain combines TRBV11-1 with TRBJ2-1; 15 bases agree with TRBD2. Germline loops: CDR1 SGHAT, CDR2 FQDESV (reference sequence). J gave up 7 bases and V 4 bases, and 2 bases lay outside the gene matches. The CDR3 consists of 15 residues. As DNA, the CDR3 is TGTGCCAGCAGCTCCGGGACTAGCGGGGGGAATGAGCAGTTCTTC. Its protein is CASSSGTSGGNEQFF.

The chain couples TRBV6-5 to TRBJ2-3; TRBD2 agrees at 10 bases. The V gene end was trimmed by 7 bases and the J gene end by 9 bases; junction bases not matched to a gene: 10. This CDR3 comprises 14 residues. From germline, CDR1 is MNHEY and CDR2 SVGAGI. CDR3 DNA sequence: TGTGCCAGCACCCTTAGCGGGGGGAGAGGGACGCAGTATTTT. Amino acid sequence: CASTLSGGRGTQYF.

The gene calls are TRBV4-2 and TRBJ1-4; TRBD1 might be the D (5 bases). Germline V gives CDR1 LGHNA, CDR2 YNFKEQ. V lost 1 base to trimming and J lost 7 bases, with 13 bases between them. The CDR3 has 15 residues. The CDR3 nucleotides read TGTGCCAGCAGCCAAGCCGGGACTGTAGGTGAAAAACTGTTTTTT. It codes for CASSQAGTVGEKLFF.

The chain is built from TRBV5-3 and TRBJ2-7, with D perhaps matching TRBD1 (6 bases). TRBV5-3 is designated an ORF whose function remains uncertain. This CDR3 is 14 amino acids long. The V end lost 2 bases, the J end lost 7 bases, and 16 bases lay between the germline ends. CDR3 amino acids: CARSFLKQGSEQYV. The CDR3 DNA is TGTGCCAGAAGCTTCTTGAAACAGGGTAGTGAGCAGTACGTC.

In the case of this clone: The junction differs from germline at one of its ends, possibly a read error. CDR3 loop: CASSTGVLAKNSQYF. The CDR3 DNA sequence: TGTGCCAGCAGTACAGGGGTCCTAGCCAAAAACAGTCAGTACTTC. The chain links TRBV6-6 to TRBJ2-4, with TRBD1 identical over 7 bases. The CDR3 contains 15 residues. Germline V gene lookup returns CDR1 MNHNY and CDR2 SVGAGI (reference sequence).